Below are 10 T cell receptor beta chains sequenced from a single sample in a study of cytomegalovirus exposure and HLA in healthy donors. Repertoires were generated with immunoSEQ multiplex PCR, while TCRdb's copy carries only in-frame clones and drops some. Among tens of thousands of clones listed, 90% to 95% were seen once. Sequencing was done on a sample of PBMCs. These receptors all stem from a man aged 18 to 30 in good health and CMV-seropositive.

This rearrangement joins TRBV2 to TRBJ1-2; D is perhaps TRBD1 (6 bases). This CDR3 comprises 13 residues. V lost 3 bases and J lost 7, with 12 bases in between. Germline V gene lookup returns CDR1 SNHLY and CDR2 FYNNEI. This chain's CDR3 is CASSESGGLGYTF. In DNA form, the CDR3 reads TGTGCCAGCAGTGAGTCGGGGGGGCTTGGCTACACCTTC.

J is TRBJ1-3 and V is TRBV6-1; D gene ambiguous. V was clipped by 0 bases and J by 0 bases, with 9 bases between them. CDR1 and CDR2 from the germline V gene are MNHNS and SASEGT. The CDR3 contains 16 residues. The CDR3 region has the DNA TGTGCCAGCAGTGAAGCGCTGAGCGGCTCTGGAAACACCATATATTTT. The encoded protein is CASSEALSGSGNTIYF.

The V and J genes are TRBV7-9 and TRBJ2-1, with D tentatively TRBD1 (6 bases). CDR3 size: 13 residues. The germline V and J ends were trimmed by 8 bases and 1 base, with 9 bases remaining between them. Germline lookup yields CDR1 SEHNR and CDR2 FQNEAQ (reference sequence). CDR3 residues: CASQGPSYNEQFF. The CDR3 region has the DNA TGTGCCAGCCAGGGGCCGTCCTACAATGAGCAGTTCTTC.

The rearrangement uses TRBV11-2 and TRBJ2-7; D is undetermined. V was cut by 2 bases and J by 0 bases, with 8 bases left in between. Germline loops: CDR1 SGHAT, CDR2 FQNNGV. The CDR3 covers 14 residues. The CDR3 DNA reads as TGTGCCAGCAGCTTAAGTTTCAGCTCCTACGAGCAGTACTTC. It specifies CASSLSFSSYEQYF.

This chain connects TRBV18 to TRBJ2-1; TRBD1 is a possible D gene (6 bases). CDR1 is KGHSH, CDR2 LQKENI, per germline. The CDR3 is 16 amino acids. V was pared by 3 bases and J by 6 bases, with 18 bases between. CDR3 DNA: TGTGCCAGCTCACCTCAACAGGGTTTAATCGCCAATGAGCAGTTCTTC. This encodes CASSPQQGLIANEQFF.

The rearrangement links TRBV7-2 to TRBJ1-2; tentative D call: TRBD1 (6 bases). The germline gives CDR1 SGHTA, CDR2 FQGNSA. Trimming stripped 1 base from V and 8 bases from J, with 17 bases between. The CDR3 covers 15 residues. CDR3 sequence reads: CASSLVPRGYEGYTF. CDR3 DNA: TGTGCCAGCAGCTTAGTTCCCAGGGGTTATGAGGGCTACACCTTC.

This chain connects TRBV27 to TRBJ2-5, with 8 bases identical to TRBD1. V was pared by 2 bases and J by 2 bases, with 7 bases of the junction left unmatched. CDR1 and CDR2 (germline): MNHEY, SMNVEV (reference sequence). This CDR3 contains 16 residues. The CDR3 DNA follows: TGTGCCAGCAGTTTAGGGTGGACAGGGCCTCAAGAGACCCAGTACTTC. Translated: CASSLGWTGPQETQYF.

This rearrangement joins TRBV6-5 to TRBJ2-2; TRBD1 agrees at 10 bases. This CDR3 has 15 amino acids. V lost 2 bases and J lost 4; bases outside the gene matches: 1. CDR1 and CDR2 (germline): MNHEY, SVGAGI. CDR3 sequence (DNA): TGTGCCAGCAGTTACGACAGGGGGCGCACCGGGGAGCTGTTTTTT. Translation: CASSYDRGRTGELFF.

V and J are TRBV9 and TRBJ2-6; TRBD2 might be the D (6 bases). Germline-derived CDR1 and CDR2 are SGDLS and YYNGEE. The CDR3 is 19 residues long. The V and J ends lost 0 bases and 0 bases respectively, with 16 bases between them. CDR3 bases: TGTGCCAGCAGCGTAGCTACGGGCGGGGAAAGCTCTGGGGCCAACGTCCTGACTTTC. Translation gives CASSVATGGESSGANVLTF.

The V gene is TRBV4-2, the J gene TRBJ2-4; weak D call: TRBD1 (6 bases). The V end lost 2 bases, the J end lost 0 bases, and 14 bases lay between the germline ends. The CDR3 covers 17 residues. Germline V gives CDR1 LGHNA, CDR2 YNFKEQ. In nucleotides, the CDR3 is TGTGCCAGCAGCCAATCTAACAGGGAGTTAGCCAAAAACATTCAGTACTTC. It is translated as CASSQSNRELAKNIQYF.